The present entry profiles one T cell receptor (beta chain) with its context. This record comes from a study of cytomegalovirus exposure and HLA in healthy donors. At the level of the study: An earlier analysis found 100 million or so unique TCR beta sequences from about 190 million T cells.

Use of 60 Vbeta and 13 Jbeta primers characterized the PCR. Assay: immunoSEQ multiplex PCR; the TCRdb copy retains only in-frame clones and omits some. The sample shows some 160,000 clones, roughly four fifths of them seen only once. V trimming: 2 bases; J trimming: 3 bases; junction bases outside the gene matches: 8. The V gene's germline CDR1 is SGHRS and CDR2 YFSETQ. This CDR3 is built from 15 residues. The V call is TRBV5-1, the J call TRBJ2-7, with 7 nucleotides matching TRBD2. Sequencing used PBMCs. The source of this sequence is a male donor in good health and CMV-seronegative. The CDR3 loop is CASSLRAGNLYEQYF. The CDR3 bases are TGCGCCAGCAGCTTAAGAGCGGGAAACCTCTACGAGCAGTACTTC. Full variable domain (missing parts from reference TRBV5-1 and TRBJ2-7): KAGVTQTPRYLIKTRGQQVTLSCSPISGHRSVSWYQQTPGQGLQFLFEYFSETQRNKGNFPGRFSGRQFSNSRSEMNVSTLELGDSALYLCASSLRAGNLYEQYFGPGTRLTVT.